One and the same sample provided the 15 T cell receptor beta chains below, sequenced in a study of blood T cell repertoires in COVID-19 (dated by TCRdb to the early 2020s). The library was built by means of the immunoSEQ multiplex PCR assay. The table comes from immuneACCESS by way of TCRdb, which keeps in-frame sequences with V and J called. Part of the clones is missing from these tables; in studies checked, under half for an unresolved V gene and the rest for unknown reasons. For this sample there are 300,000 to 350,000 clones; approximately 84% appear just once. Roughly 0.94% of the sample is taken by the ten largest. Specimen: PBMCs or T cells enriched from blood (not recorded which). The receptors shown here come from a woman younger than 45 who had recovered from COVID-19.

V gene TRBV6-5 combines with J gene TRBJ1-2; 8 bases fit TRBD1. V shed 6 bases and J 3 bases; nucleotides not matched to a gene: 9. This CDR3 contains 15 residues. Germline CDR1 reads MNHEY; CDR2 reads SVGAGI. Written as DNA, the CDR3 is TGTGCCAGCAGCAAATATACAGGGGGTGACTATGGCTACACCTTC. The encoded protein is CASSKYTGGDYGYTF.

The gene calls are TRBV5-1 and TRBJ1-1; the D gene is possibly TRBD1 (6 bases). Germline lookup yields CDR1 SGHRS and CDR2 YFSETQ. The V end was cut by 6 bases, the J end by 3 bases, with 18 bases between. This CDR3 is built from 15 residues. The CDR3 DNA sequence: TGCGCCAGCACCATTCATGGGAGGGGGGACACTGAAGCTTTCTTT. Protein sequence: CASTIHGRGDTEAFF.

For the CDR3, the DNA is TGTGCCAGCAGCCCTGGGTTGCCAGGGGGCTATGGCTACACCTTC. Translating gives CASSPGLPGGYGYTF. The chain uses TRBV7-9 and TRBJ1-2; 7 bases are shared with TRBD1. The V gene's germline CDR1 is SEHNR and CDR2 FQNEAQ (reference sequence). This CDR3 is built from 15 residues. The V and J ends lost 5 bases and 4 bases, in that order; junction bases with no gene match: 10.

This clone came up a few times. The J gene is TRBJ1-2, the V gene TRBV2; TRBD1 matches at 9 bases. Germline values: CDR1 SNHLY, CDR2 FYNNEI. There are 14 residues in the CDR3. After removal of 7 bases from V and 2 bases from J, the junction contained 5 bases not matched to a gene. CDR3 sequence reads: CASIRTGVNYGYTF. The CDR3 DNA sequence: TGTGCCAGCATACGGACAGGGGTGAACTATGGCTACACCTTC.

This clone was recorded once. V and J are TRBV7-9 and TRBJ2-3; TRBD1 matches 9 bases. Germline loops: CDR1 SEHNR, CDR2 FQNEAQ (reference sequence). The CDR3 length is 16 residues. V gave up 4 bases and J gave up 1 base; unmatched junction bases: 6. CDR3 nucleotides: TGTGCCAGCAGCTCACCCCGGGACAGGGGCACAGATACGCAGTATTTT. This sequence encodes CASSSPRDRGTDTQYF.

The V and J genes are TRBV3-1 (or the pseudogene TRBV3-2) and TRBJ2-7; 7 bases align to TRBD2. The V gene end was trimmed by 4 bases and the J gene end by 2 bases; junction bases not matched to a gene: 8. From germline, CDR1 is LGHDT and CDR2 YNNKEL (reference sequence). The CDR3 totals 15 residues. This chain's CDR3 is CASSPGRSGAYEQYF. CDR3 DNA sequence: TGTGCCAGCAGCCCAGGACGAAGCGGGGCCTACGAGCAGTACTTC.

The V call is TRBV10-2, the J call TRBJ2-7; the D gene is possibly TRBD1 (6 bases). The CDR3 has 12 amino acids. Germline V gene data show CDR1 as WSHSY and CDR2 as SAAADI. The V gene lost 10 bases and the J gene lost 0 bases, with 10 bases spanning the gap. The CDR3 region is CATVGGSYEQYF. The CDR3 DNA sequence: TGCGCCACCGTAGGGGGCTCCTACGAGCAGTACTTC.

The chain employs TRBV5-4 and TRBJ2-5; 11 bases are shared with TRBD2. The germline V gene encodes CDR1 SGHNT and CDR2 YYREEE (reference sequence). The CDR3 totals 15 residues. With V trimmed by 5 bases and J by 2 bases, 5 bases remained unmatched. This chain's CDR3 is CASSRSGGGQETQYF. The CDR3, as DNA: TGTGCCAGCAGTCGTAGCGGGGGGGGGCAAGAGACCCAGTACTTC.

The chain is built from TRBV3-1 (or the pseudogene TRBV3-2) and TRBJ1-4; no clear D gene. The CDR3 extends over 14 amino acids. Trimming pared 0 bases from V and 8 bases from J, leaving 10 bases between. CDR1 LGHDT and CDR2 YNNKEL come from the germline V gene (reference sequence). The CDR3 DNA reads TGTGCCAGCAGCCAAGACAGGCTTGGGGAAAAACTGTTTTTT. Encoded protein: CASSQDRLGEKLFF.

CDR3 sequence reads: CATSREASGGANEQFF. CDR3 DNA: TGTGCCACCAGCAGAGAGGCTAGCGGGGGGGCCAATGAGCAGTTCTTC. The chain has TRBV15 and TRBJ2-1; 12 positions agree with TRBD2. CDR1 is LNHNV, CDR2 YYDKDF, per germline (reference sequence). Trimming took 0 bases from V and 6 from J; bases not matched to a gene: 3. The CDR3 is 16 residues long.

The V and J genes are TRBV14 and TRBJ2-2; 8 bases are shared with TRBD1. This CDR3 is 16 amino acids long. Germline lookup yields CDR1 SGHDN and CDR2 FVKESK. V gave up 2 bases and J gave up 4 bases; unmatched junction bases: 6. The CDR3 region is CASSQWTGFGTGELFF. CDR3 bases: TGTGCCAGCAGCCAATGGACAGGGTTTGGCACCGGGGAGCTGTTTTTT.

The chain links TRBV19 to TRBJ1-2; 7 positions match TRBD1. The V segment lost 5 bases and the J segment 6 bases; nucleotides outside the gene matches: 9. Germline V gene sequence: CDR1 LNHDA, CDR2 SQIVND (reference sequence). This CDR3 has 14 residues. CDR3 in amino acids: CASSETTGVHGYTF. CDR3 nucleotides: TGTGCCAGTAGTGAAACAACAGGGGTGCATGGCTACACCTTC. Full variable domain (missing parts from reference TRBV19 and TRBJ1-2): DGGITQSPKYLFRKEGQNVTLSCEQNLNHDAMYWYRQDPGQGLRLIYYSQIVNDFQKGDIAEGYSVSREKKESFPLTVTSAQKNPTAFYLCASSETTGVHGYTFGSGTRLTVV.

This CDR3 is CASSQADRGNEKLFF. CDR3 bases: TGTGCCAGCAGCCAAGCAGACAGGGGTAACGAAAAACTGTTTTTT. This chain uses TRBV3-1 (or the pseudogene TRBV3-2) with TRBJ1-4; TRBD1 matches 8 bases. Unmatched junction bases numbered 6, after V lost 1 base and J lost 8 bases. This CDR3 comprises 15 residues. CDR1 LGHDT and CDR2 YNNKEL come from the germline V gene (reference sequence).

The chain carries TRBV12-3 or TRBV12-4 and TRBJ2-5, with a possible D match to TRBD2 (5 bases). The CDR3 contains 13 residues. V gave up 3 bases and J gave up 4 bases, with 9 bases separating them. CDR3 nucleotide sequence: TGTGCCAGCAGTTTGGCTAGCCCAGAGACCCAGTACTTC. Its translation is CASSLASPETQYF.

The rearrangement links TRBV3-1 (or the pseudogene TRBV3-2) to TRBJ2-1; 8 bases align to TRBD2. CDR1 and CDR2 from the germline V gene are LGHDT and YNNKEL (reference sequence). The CDR3 is made up of 14 amino acids. V gave up 4 bases and J gave up 6 bases; unmatched junction bases: 5. The CDR3: CASSPGLGSNEQFF. The CDR3 DNA sequence: TGTGCCAGCAGCCCGGGACTAGGATCCAATGAGCAGTTCTTC.